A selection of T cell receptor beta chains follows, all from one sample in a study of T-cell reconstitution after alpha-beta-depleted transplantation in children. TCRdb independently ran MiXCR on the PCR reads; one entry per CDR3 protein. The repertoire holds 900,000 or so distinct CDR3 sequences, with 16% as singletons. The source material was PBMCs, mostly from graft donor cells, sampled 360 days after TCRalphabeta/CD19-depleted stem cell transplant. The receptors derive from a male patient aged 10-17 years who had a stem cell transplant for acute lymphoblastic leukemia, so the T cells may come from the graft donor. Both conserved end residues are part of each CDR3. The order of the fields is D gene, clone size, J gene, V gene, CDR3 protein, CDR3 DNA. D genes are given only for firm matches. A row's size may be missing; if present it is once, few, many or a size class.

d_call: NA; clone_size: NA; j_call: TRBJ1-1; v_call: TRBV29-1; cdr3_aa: CSVGGDTEAFF; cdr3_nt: TGCAGCGTTGGGGGGGACACTGAAGCTTTCTTT
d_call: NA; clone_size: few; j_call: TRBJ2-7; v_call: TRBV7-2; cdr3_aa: CASSLAPQDLYEQYF; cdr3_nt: TGTGCCAGCAGCTTAGCACCCCAAGACTTGTACGAGCAGTACTTC
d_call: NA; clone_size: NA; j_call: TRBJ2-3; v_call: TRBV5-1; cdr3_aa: CASSNGAYTDTQYF; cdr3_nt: TGCGCCAGCAGCAACGGGGCCTACACAGATACGCAGTATTTT
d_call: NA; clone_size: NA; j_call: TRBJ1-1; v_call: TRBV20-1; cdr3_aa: CSARVDTGNTEAFF; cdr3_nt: TGCAGTGCTAGAGTGGACACAGGGAACACTGAAGCTTTCTTT
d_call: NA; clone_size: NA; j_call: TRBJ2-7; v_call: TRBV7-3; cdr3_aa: CASSLYLPEQYF; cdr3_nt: TGTGCCAGCAGCCTTTATCTCCCCGAGCAGTACTTC
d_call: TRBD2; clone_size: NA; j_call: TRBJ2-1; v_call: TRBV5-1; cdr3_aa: CASSLVVTSGRAGGEQFF; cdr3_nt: TGCGCCAGCAGCTTAGTTGTGACTAGCGGGAGGGCCGGAGGTGAGCAGTTCTTC
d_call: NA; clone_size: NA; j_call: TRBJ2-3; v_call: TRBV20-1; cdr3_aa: CSARDWYQGDTQYF; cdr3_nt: TGCAGTGCTAGAGACTGGTACCAAGGGGATACGCAGTATTTT
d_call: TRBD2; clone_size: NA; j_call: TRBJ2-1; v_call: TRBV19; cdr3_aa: CASSPTPSGSSYNEQFF; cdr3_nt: TGTGCCAGTAGTCCGACCCCTAGCGGGAGCTCCTACAATGAGCAGTTCTTC
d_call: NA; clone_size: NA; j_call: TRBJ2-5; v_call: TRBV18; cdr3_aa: CASSPMEQETQYF; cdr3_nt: TGTGCCAGCTCACCAATGGAACAAGAGACCCAGTACTTC
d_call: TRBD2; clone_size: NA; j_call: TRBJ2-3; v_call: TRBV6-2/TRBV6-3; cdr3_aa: CASSYELSVAGGLIGDTQYF; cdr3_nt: TGTGCCAGCAGTTACGAGCTGAGCGTAGCGGGAGGCCTCATTGGGGATACGCAGTATTTT
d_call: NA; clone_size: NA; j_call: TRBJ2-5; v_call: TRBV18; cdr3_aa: CASSLQLGQETQYF; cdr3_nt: TGTGCCAGCTCCCTACAACTGGGCCAAGAGACCCAGTACTTC
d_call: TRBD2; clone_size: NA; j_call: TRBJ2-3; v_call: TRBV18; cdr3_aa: CASSPASGRRTDTQYF; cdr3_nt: TGTGCCAGCTCACCAGCTAGCGGGAGGAGGACAGATACGCAGTATTTT
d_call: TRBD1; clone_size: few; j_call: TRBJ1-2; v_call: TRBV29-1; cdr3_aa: CSVLDRGRYGYTF; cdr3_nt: TGCAGCGTCCTCGACAGGGGACGATATGGCTACACCTTC
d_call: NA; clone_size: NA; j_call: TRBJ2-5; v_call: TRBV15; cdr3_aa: CATSRVASGKETQYF; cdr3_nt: TGTGCCACCAGCAGAGTGGCCAGCGGAAAAGAGACCCAGTACTTC
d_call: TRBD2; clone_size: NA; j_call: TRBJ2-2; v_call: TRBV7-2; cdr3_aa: CASSFMGLAGVRELFF; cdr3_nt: TGTGCCAGCAGCTTTATGGGACTAGCGGGAGTCAGGGAGCTGTTTTTT
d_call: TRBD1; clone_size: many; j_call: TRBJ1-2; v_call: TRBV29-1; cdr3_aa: CSVGQGADYGYTF; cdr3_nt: TGCAGCGTTGGACAGGGGGCTGACTATGGCTACACCTTC
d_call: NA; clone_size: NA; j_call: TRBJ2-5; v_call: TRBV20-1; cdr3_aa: CSASGNIVRRAQETQYF; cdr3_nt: TGCAGTGCTAGCGGGAACATTGTCAGGAGGGCCCAAGAGACCCAGTACTTC
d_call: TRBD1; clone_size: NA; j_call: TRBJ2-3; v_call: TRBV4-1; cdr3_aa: CASSQHGDRVTDTQYF; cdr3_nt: TGCGCCAGCAGCCAACACGGGGACAGGGTAACAGATACGCAGTATTTT
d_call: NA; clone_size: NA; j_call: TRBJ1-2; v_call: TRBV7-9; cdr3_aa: CASRVGRGMDGYTF; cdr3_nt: TGTGCCAGCAGGGTCGGGCGGGGGATGGATGGCTACACCTTC
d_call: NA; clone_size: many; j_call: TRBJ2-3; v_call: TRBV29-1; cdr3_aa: CSVGLPTLTQYF; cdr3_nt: TGCAGCGTTGGTCTACCCACATTGACGCAGTATTTT
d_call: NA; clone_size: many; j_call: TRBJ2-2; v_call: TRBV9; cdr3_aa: CASNSPNTGELFF; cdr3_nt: TGTGCCAGCAACTCCCCCAACACCGGGGAGCTGTTTTTT
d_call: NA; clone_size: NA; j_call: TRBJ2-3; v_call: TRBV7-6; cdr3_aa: CASSFYGPSTDTQYF; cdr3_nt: TGTGCCAGCAGCTTCTACGGTCCTAGCACAGATACGCAGTATTTT